These 26 T cell receptor beta chains originate from one sample sequenced in a study of T-cell reconstitution after alpha-beta-depleted transplantation in children. Library preparation (for TCRbeta) was performed with unique molecular identifiers. TCRdb called the PCR reads again in MiXCR, with one record for every CDR3 protein. The repertoire holds 130,000 to 150,000 distinct CDR3 sequences, with 8.8% as singletons. Source: PBMCs, mostly from graft donor cells, taken 180 days after TCRalphabeta/CD19-depleted stem cell transplant. These receptors originate from a female patient aged 2-15 years who had a stem cell transplant for congenital amegakaryocytic thrombocytopenia, so the T cells may come from the graft donor.

This clonotype was counted many times. V and J are TRBV28 and TRBJ1-1; D not resolved. The germline gives CDR1 MDHEN, CDR2 SYDVKM. CDR3 length equals 12 residues. V lost 6 bases and J lost 6, with 11 bases in between. CDR3 nucleotides: TGTGCCAGCAGCCCTACGGTGGCTGAAGCTTTCTTT. Translation: CASSPTVAEAFF.

At least ten counts were recorded for this clonotype. The rearrangement uses TRBV4-3 and TRBJ2-1; D might be TRBD2 (5 bases). The CDR3 spans 14 residues. Trimming shortened V by 4 bases and J by 5 bases, and 12 bases separated the two germline ends. Per germline, CDR1 LGHNA and CDR2 YSLEER. The CDR3 DNA reads as TGCGCCAGCAGCCCACGAGGGCTACACAATGAGCAGTTCTTC. Residues: CASSPRGLHNEQFF.

J is TRBJ2-1 and V is TRBV5-5; 7 nucleotides align to TRBD2. This CDR3 is 17 amino acids long. The V gene end was trimmed by 2 bases and the J gene end by 0 bases; junction bases not matched to a gene: 8. Germline assignment: CDR1 SGHKS and CDR2 YYEKEE (reference sequence). CDR3 bases: TGTGCCAGCAGCTTCCCTGGGCGGGAGAGCTCCTACAATGAGCAGTTCTTC. It encodes CASSFPGRESSYNEQFF.

Only a few counts were recorded for this clonotype. The chain carries TRBV7-9 and TRBJ2-1; D may be TRBD2 (6 bases). Per germline, CDR1 SEHNR and CDR2 FQNEAQ (reference sequence). Trimming stripped 5 bases from V and 0 bases from J, with 11 bases between. The CDR3 loop spans 15 amino acids. The CDR3 DNA sequence: TGTGCCAGCAGCCCAGCGGGTGGCTCCTACAATGAGCAGTTCTTC. Translated: CASSPAGGSYNEQFF.

This clonotype showed up many times. The chain recombines TRBV5-6 with TRBJ1-2; 8 bases are shared with TRBD1. This CDR3 is 14 amino acids long. CDR1 is SGHDT, CDR2 YYEEEE, per germline. V dropped 4 bases and J dropped 3; count of bases not matched to a gene: 5. The CDR3 here is CASSPGGAYYGYTF. The CDR3, as DNA: TGTGCCAGCAGCCCAGGGGGCGCTTACTATGGCTACACCTTC.

There are a few counts of this clonotype. The chain recombines TRBV7-9 with TRBJ1-2; the match to TRBD1 covers 7 bases. Germline trimming cut 6 bases from V and 4 bases from J; bases unmatched to any gene: 8. Germline CDR1 SEHNR, CDR2 FQNEAQ (reference sequence). There are 14 residues in the CDR3. The DNA of the CDR3 is TGTGCCAGCAGGGAACAGGGGAACGGCTATGGCTACACCTTC. Protein sequence: CASREQGNGYGYTF.

This clonotype was seen many times. The CDR3: CASSLLAGVRETQYF. In nucleotides, the CDR3 is TGTGCCAGCAGCCTACTAGCGGGAGTGAGGGAGACCCAGTACTTC. This sequence joins TRBV6-1 and TRBJ2-5, with 11 bases that match TRBD2. The CDR3 has 15 residues. Germline assignment: CDR1 MNHNS and CDR2 SASEGT. V was pared by 6 bases and J by 5 bases, with 8 bases of the junction left unmatched.

This clonotype has ten or more counts. V usage is TRBV14 and J usage is TRBJ2-7; D is unclear. Trimming took 4 bases from V and 3 from J, leaving 22 bases between them. Germline assignment: CDR1 SGHDN and CDR2 FVKESK. The CDR3 sequence is 17 residues long. This CDR3 reads CASSRTGGRRTHYEQYF. CDR3 nucleotides: TGTGCCAGCAGCCGGACCGGCGGACGGCGGACCCACTACGAGCAGTACTTC. The full variable domain, its missing parts supplied by reference TRBV14 and TRBJ2-7, is EAGVTQFPSHSVIEKGQTVTLRCDPISGHDNLYWYRRVMGKEIKFLLHFVKESKQDESGMPNNRFLAERTGGTYSTLKVQPAELEDSGVYFCASSRTGGRRTHYEQYFGPGTRLTVT.

The chain is built from TRBV18 and TRBJ2-2; D call uncertain. The V and J ends lost 5 bases and 1 base respectively, with 8 bases between them. CDR1 is KGHSH, CDR2 LQKENI, per germline. The CDR3 is 14 residues long. Here the CDR3 DNA reads TGTGCCAGCTCATTATGGGGGAACACCGGGGAGCTGTTTTTT. Residues: CASSLWGNTGELFF.

This clonotype was seen only a few times. V and J are TRBV4-3 and TRBJ1-6; D remains unclear. The CDR3 length is 15 residues. The germline V gene encodes CDR1 LGHNA and CDR2 YSLEER. Trimming removed 0 bases from V and 0 bases from J, with 3 bases in between. The CDR3 loop is CASSQEGSYNSPLHF. Written as DNA, the CDR3 is TGCGCCAGCAGCCAAGAGGGCTCCTATAATTCACCCCTCCACTTT.

This clonotype was seen ten or more times. The chain couples TRBV11-2 to TRBJ1-1; 7 positions agree with TRBD1. V lost 2 bases to trimming and J lost 1 base; unmatched junction nucleotides: 4. The germline gives CDR1 SGHAT, CDR2 FQNNGV. The CDR3 loop spans 15 amino acids. CDR3 in amino acids: CASSLTGAENTEAFF. CDR3 sequence (DNA): TGTGCCAGCAGCTTAACAGGGGCGGAGAACACTGAAGCTTTCTTT.

The sample holds a few counts of this clonotype. The rearrangement joins TRBV6-5 to TRBJ1-1; D is undetermined. The CDR3 has 10 amino acids. V was cut by 8 bases and J by 10 bases, with 11 bases left in between. The germline V gene has CDR1 MNHEY and CDR2 SVGAGI. The CDR3 sequence is CASLSPLAFF. CDR3 in DNA: TGTGCCAGCCTGTCCCCATTAGCTTTCTTT.

This clonotype has just a few counts. The chain couples TRBV10-3 to TRBJ2-2; TRBD1 matches 9 bases. The germline V gene has CDR1 ENHRY and CDR2 SYGVKD. V was pared by 4 bases and J by 4 bases, with 13 bases of the junction left unmatched. This CDR3 comprises 18 residues. The CDR3 nucleotides read TGTGCCATCAGTGCCCACACAGGGGGCCCCCCCGTCACCGGGGAGCTGTTTTTT. Translation: CAISAHTGGPPVTGELFF.

This clonotype was recorded at least ten times. CDR3 DNA sequence: TGCGCCAGCAGCCAAGCGGGTGGACTAGCGGGAGCCTACGAGCAGTACTTC. Protein sequence: CASSQAGGLAGAYEQYF. V and J are TRBV4-1 and TRBJ2-7; 13 bases are shared with TRBD2. The CDR3 extends over 17 amino acids. CDR1 is MGHRA, CDR2 YSYEKL, per germline. Germline trimming cut 1 base from V and 2 bases from J; bases unmatched to any gene: 5.

CDR3 DNA sequence: TGCAGTGCTAGACAAGTGGAGGAGACCCAGTACTTC. It encodes CSARQVEETQYF. The chain combines TRBV20-1 with TRBJ2-5; unclear D gene. The CDR3 loop spans 12 amino acids. Trimming cost V 2 bases and J 5 bases, with 9 bases left between them. CDR1 is DFQATT, CDR2 SNEGSKA, per germline (reference sequence).

This clonotype was observed at least ten times. The CDR3: CASSLAGQGGNSPLHF. CDR3 bases: TGTGCCAGCAGCTTAGCGGGCCAGGGGGGGAATTCACCCCTCCACTTT. The chain is built from TRBV7-2 and TRBJ1-6; 7 nucleotides agree with TRBD1. The CDR3 has 16 amino acids. CDR1 and CDR2 (germline): SGHTA, FQGNSA. Germline trimming cut 0 bases from V and 7 bases from J; bases unmatched to any gene: 6.

In this sample, this clonotype turned up many times. This chain uses TRBV15 with TRBJ2-1, with TRBD2 matching over 7 bases. Germline values: CDR1 LNHNV, CDR2 YYDKDF (reference sequence). The trim removed 3 bases at V and 4 bases at J, leaving 6 bases unmatched. The CDR3 runs to 15 residues. CDR3 in DNA: TGTGCCACCAGCAGGGCGGGACTACCGTACAATGAGCAGTTCTTC. It codes for CATSRAGLPYNEQFF.

In its sample, this clonotype was seen many times. V and J are TRBV5-1 and TRBJ1-3; 7 nucleotides align to TRBD1. J was trimmed by 3 bases and V by 4 bases; bases with no gene match: 7. Germline assignment: CDR1 SGHRS and CDR2 YFSETQ. This CDR3 region has 15 residues. The CDR3 loop is CASSGVQGNGNTIYF. CDR3 sequence (DNA): TGCGCCAGCAGCGGAGTACAGGGGAATGGAAACACCATATATTTT.

CDR3 nucleotides: TGTGCCAGCAGCCAAGATGGAGCCGGGGAGCTGTTTTTT. Translating it yields CASSQDGAGELFF. The chain links TRBV14 to TRBJ2-2; D is unresolved. Germline V lookup: CDR1 SGHDN, CDR2 FVKESK. The germline V and J ends were trimmed by 0 bases and 6 bases, with 5 bases remaining between them. CDR3 length: 13 residues.

The sample holds many counts of this clonotype. The V gene is TRBV6-6, the J gene TRBJ2-7; 7 bases line up with TRBD2. V lost 4 bases to trimming and J lost 10 bases; unmatched junction nucleotides: 4. The CDR3 has 11 amino acids. CDR1 and CDR2 from the germline V gene are MNHNY and SVGAGI (reference sequence). The CDR3 region has the DNA TGTGCCAGCAGTTTGGGAGGGATTCAGTACTTC. Amino acid sequence: CASSLGGIQYF.

This clonotype was recorded at least ten times. V gene TRBV27 combines with J gene TRBJ2-7; 8 bases line up with TRBD1. This CDR3 region has 15 residues. V trimming: 6 bases; J trimming: 2 bases; junction bases outside the gene matches: 9. Germline loops: CDR1 MNHEY, CDR2 SMNVEV (reference sequence). This CDR3 reads CASSPDRVGPYEQYF. The CDR3 DNA follows: TGTGCCAGCAGCCCGGACAGGGTGGGGCCCTACGAGCAGTACTTC.

This clonotype was observed many times. The gene calls are TRBV20-1 and TRBJ2-7; D is unclear. The CDR3 contains 13 residues. Germline loops: CDR1 DFQATT, CDR2 SNEGSKA (reference sequence). Trimming stripped 4 bases from V and 0 bases from J, with 10 bases between. CDR3 in DNA: TGCAGTGCTAACCACCCGAGCTCCTACGAGCAGTACTTC. This codes for CSANHPSSYEQYF.

On this clonotype itself: This may be a read error, as it is one base from a much larger clone. The chain has TRBV3-1 and TRBJ1-6; possibly TRBD1 for D (5 bases). This CDR3 comprises 15 residues. CDR1 LGHDT and CDR2 YNNKEL come from the germline V gene (reference sequence). The CDR3 nucleotides are TGTGCCACCAGCCAATTACGGGGCGGCGATTCACCCCTCCACTTT. This codes for CATSQLRGGDSPLHF.

This clonotype came up a few times. J is TRBJ2-1 and V is TRBV27; possible D gene TRBD1, 6 bases. This CDR3 spans 13 amino acids. Germline lookup yields CDR1 MNHEY and CDR2 SMNVEV (reference sequence). V shed 7 bases and J shed 5 bases, with 12 bases lying between them. The CDR3 here is CASTSGTNNEQFF. The CDR3 DNA is TGTGCCAGCACCTCCGGGACAAACAATGAGCAGTTCTTC.

This clonotype was recorded at least ten times. The chain carries TRBV12-3 or TRBV12-4 and TRBJ2-1; TRBD1 matches at 9 bases. CDR3 size: 15 residues. The J segment lost 7 bases and the V segment lost 6 bases, leaving 10 bases of the junction unmatched. DNA for the CDR3: TGTGCCAGCAGAGACACAGGGGGCCTGGGTAATGAGCAGTTCTTC. It yields the protein CASRDTGGLGNEQFF.

This clonotype was counted at least ten times. The chain is built from TRBV27 and TRBJ1-6; the D is unclear. Germline values: CDR1 MNHEY, CDR2 SMNVEV (reference sequence). V was shortened by 6 bases and J by 7 bases, with 13 bases between the two germline ends. There are 14 residues in the CDR3. CDR3 sequence: CASSEGLENSPLHF. CDR3 DNA: TGTGCCAGCAGCGAGGGCTTGGAGAATTCACCCCTCCACTTT.